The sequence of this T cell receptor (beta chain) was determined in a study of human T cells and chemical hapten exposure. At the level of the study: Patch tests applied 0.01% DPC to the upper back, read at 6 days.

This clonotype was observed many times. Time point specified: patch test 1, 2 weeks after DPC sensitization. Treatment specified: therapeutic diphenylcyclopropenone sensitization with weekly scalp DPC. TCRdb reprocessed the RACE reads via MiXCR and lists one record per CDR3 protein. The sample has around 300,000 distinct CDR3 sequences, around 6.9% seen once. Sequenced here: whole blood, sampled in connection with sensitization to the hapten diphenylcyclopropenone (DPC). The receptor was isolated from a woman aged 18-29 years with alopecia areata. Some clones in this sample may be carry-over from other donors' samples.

CDR3 protein: CASSPDMNSPLHF. The CDR3 nucleotides are TGTGCCAGCAGCCCCGATATGAATTCACCCCTCCACTTT. This rearrangement joins TRBV7-8 to TRBJ1-6; D is ambiguous. V lost 5 bases and J 7 bases, leaving 9 bases between the germline ends. CDR1 is SGHVS, CDR2 FQNEAQ, per germline. The CDR3 is made up of 13 amino acids.